This TCR beta chain was sequenced for a study of monozygotic twins with inflammatory bowel disease. Per individual sample, eight separate reactions were used to make cDNA. Via template switching, UMIs carrying a 6-nucleotide sample barcode were introduced. For each CDR3 protein, TCRdb gives one entry from its re-call of the 5' RACE reads, without DNA. There are more than 300,000 distinct CDR3 sequences in the sample, with 2.6% held by the top ten. Points from the study as a whole: Limited power may explain why concordant and discordant twins showed no difference in repertoire similarity. No one strong IBD-associated signal or clonotype was supported.

Germline V gives CDR1 SGHRS, CDR2 YFSETQ. This CDR3 comprises 15 residues. On this clonotype: Antigen: not known.

The sequenced sample consisted of blood. The receptor comes from a human donor with ulcerative colitis or Crohn's disease, or a healthy co-twin of an affected twin (not recorded which). The genes are TRBV5-1 and TRBJ2-7. This CDR3 is CASSLGQAVSYEQYF.